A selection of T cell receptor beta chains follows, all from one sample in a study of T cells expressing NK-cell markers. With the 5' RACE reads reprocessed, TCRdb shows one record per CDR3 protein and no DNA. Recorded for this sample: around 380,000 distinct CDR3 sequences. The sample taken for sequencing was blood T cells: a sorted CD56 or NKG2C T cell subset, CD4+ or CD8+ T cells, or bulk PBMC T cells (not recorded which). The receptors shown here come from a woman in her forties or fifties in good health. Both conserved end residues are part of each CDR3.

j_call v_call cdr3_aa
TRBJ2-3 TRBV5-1 CASRPTSGTFRTDTQYF
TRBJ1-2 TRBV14 CASSQDLEGGYTF
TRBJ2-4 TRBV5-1 CASSQGQTGSFLQYF
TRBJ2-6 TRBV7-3 CASSLATSGANVLTF
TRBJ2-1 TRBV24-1 CATSDQESGFKENEQFF
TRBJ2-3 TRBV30 CAWRISLTQYF
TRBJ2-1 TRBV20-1 CSAPPGLAGRSYNEQFF
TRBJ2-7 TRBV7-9 CASSTTAGQSYEQYF
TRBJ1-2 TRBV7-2 CASSSPGQFGYTF
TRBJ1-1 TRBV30 CAWIWGRGRTEAFF
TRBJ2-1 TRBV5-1 CASSLWTWDRGYNEQFF
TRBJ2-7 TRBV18 CASSPLPGTSSYEQYF
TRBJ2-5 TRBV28 CAISTGVGSETQYF
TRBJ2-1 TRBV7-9 CASSLGSGNEQFF
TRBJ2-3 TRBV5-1 CASSLDGQAFVDTQYF
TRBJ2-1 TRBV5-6 CASSYPPEQFF
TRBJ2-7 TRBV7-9 CASSLEDRGIYEQYF
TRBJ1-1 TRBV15 CATSRDQGRGTEAFF
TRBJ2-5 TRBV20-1 CSARARATPNRVAGWGETQYF
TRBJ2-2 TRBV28 CASSFSDTGELFF
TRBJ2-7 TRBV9 CASSVGRESTYEQYF
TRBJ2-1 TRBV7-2 CASSLDIRARTSYNEQFF
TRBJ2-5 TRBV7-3 CASSSLPLPEGKETQYF
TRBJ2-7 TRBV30 CAWRGSLAGGSYEQYF
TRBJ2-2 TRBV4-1 CASSQFKVGGLAGGELFF
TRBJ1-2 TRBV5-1 CASHTGGVYGYTF
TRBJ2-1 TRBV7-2 CASSLVGLAGVSSYNEQFF
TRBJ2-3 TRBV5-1 CASSLFRDSSTDTQYF
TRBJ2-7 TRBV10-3 CAITIAGGGEQYF
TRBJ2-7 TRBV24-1 CATSSNRHYEQYF
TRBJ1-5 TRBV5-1 CASSPEQGSQPQHF
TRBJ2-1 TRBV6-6 CATQTSGKDEQFF
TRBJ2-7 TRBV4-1 CASSQDYAGDEQYF
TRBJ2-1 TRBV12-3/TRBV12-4 CASRRSGRGTYNEQFF
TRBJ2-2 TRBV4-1 CASSPDGSVNTGELFF
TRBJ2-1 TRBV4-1 CASSQIASRRDEQFF
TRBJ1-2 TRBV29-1 CSVEQGAGLGYTF
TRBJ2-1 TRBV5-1 CASSLVGLAGAGQFF
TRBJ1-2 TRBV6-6 CASSYSDLGGYTF